This passage covers 3 T cell receptor beta chains from one sample sequenced in a study of regulatory T cells in long-lasting Graves disease. To make TCR beta libraries, researchers used iRepertoire HTBI primers and Arm-PCR of CDR3 regions. A single record per CDR3 protein comes from TCRdb applying MiXCR to the multiplex PCR reads. The sample holds about 440,000 distinct CDR3 sequences, roughly 17% seen once. Described time point: newly diagnosed GD, antithyroid drugs for less than 3 months. RNA isolated from PBMCs was used to make the TCR library. This sample also appeared in a second study, on T cells in Graves' hyperthyroidism and ophthalmopathy.

The sequencing here drew on peripheral blood mononuclear cells (PBMCs), taken at new diagnosis, from a patient treated with antithyroid drugs. These receptors all come from a woman aged 25 to 45 with Graves disease.

This clonotype was seen a handful of times. This chain connects TRBV20-1 to TRBJ2-3; maybe TRBD1 (6 bases). Germline loops: CDR1 DFQATT, CDR2 SNEGSKA (reference sequence). V dropped 6 bases and J dropped 3 bases, with 13 bases sitting between them. This CDR3 region has 13 residues. CDR3 sequence: CSANRVSTDTQYF. For the CDR3, the DNA is TGCAGTGCCAACAGGGTTTCGACAGATACGCAGTATTTT.

The chain is built from TRBV15 and TRBJ2-1; D is unresolved. CDR3 length: 12 residues. Germline CDR1 LNHNV, CDR2 YYDKDF (reference sequence). Trimming removed 6 bases at V and 7 bases at J, with 10 bases between. The CDR3: CATRESENEQFF. Written as DNA, the CDR3 is TGTGCCACCAGGGAGTCAGAGAATGAGCAGTTCTTC.

The gene calls are TRBV10-1 and TRBJ2-3; a weak D match, TRBD2 (5 bases). CDR1 is WNHNN and CDR2 is SYGVQD in the germline V gene (reference sequence). The CDR3 is 15 amino acids. The V and J ends lost 4 bases and 3 bases respectively, with 14 bases between them. CDR3 DNA: TGCGCCAGCAGTGCGGACTCGTTTGTGACAGATACGCAGTATTTT. Translating gives CASSADSFVTDTQYF.